This TCR beta chain derives from a study of CD8 T cells in Susac syndrome (dated 2019 in TCRdb). About the study as a whole: The study used repertoire sequencing to test whether antigen drove CD8+ T cell activation and differentiation in Susac syndrome.

RNA was extracted using the RNeasy kit, and about 0.45 to 1 ug of the RNA was reverse transcribed with random hexamers. The immunoSEQ multiplex PCR assay, which covers 54 Vbeta and 13 Jbeta segments, was used to amplify TCR beta CDR3 regions. PCR amplification bias was corrected by using a synthetic template baseline for primer optimization and computational correction. The original pipeline was this. Reads were annotated to V, D and J genes per IMGT and analyzed with immunoSEQ Analyzer, keeping only productive sequences. To calculate clonality, Shannon entropy was normalized by log2 of the number of productive unique sequences and then subtracted from one. For each patient and control, public and private clones were evaluated among the 100 most prevalent clones. Susac-specific clones were defined as absent from healthy and MS cohorts, some 1,000 published viral clones and other ImmuneACCESS disease sequences. TCRdb trimmed public reads at Q25 via fastp, called clones via MiXCR and kept in-frame beta chains. Identical CDR3 protein sequences are pooled into one entry, listed with their most common genes and DNA. These V and J calls are TCRdb output, not the study's own analysis. This sample is represented by around 180,000 distinct CDR3 sequences; approximately 96% of them were singletons. Together, the top ten hold around 0.09% of the sample.

With respect to this clonotype: Its cognate antigen has yet to be identified. There are no base qualities to consult, and no much larger clone falls within one base.

Beyond this particular receptor, the publication reports: The number of individuals in the TCR sequencing and HLA analysis was recognized as being relatively small.

Peripheral blood CD8+ and CD4+ T cells from healthy donors, Susac syndrome patients and multiple sclerosis patients were profiled by high-throughput TCR beta sequencing. Treatment-naive patients with stable or active relapsing-remitting disease fulfilling revised McDonald criteria were used as multiple sclerosis controls. CD8+ TEMRA cells were enriched by FACS, while bulk CD8+ and CD4+ T cells were purified by magnetic negative isolation. Blood was drawn into EDTA tubes, processed within 24 hours, and PBMCs were isolated by density gradient centrifugation. PBMCs intended for TCR sequencing were cryopreserved in liquid nitrogen and thawed later in a water bath at 37 degrees C. The sorted or isolated CD4+, CD8+ and CD8+ TEMRA cells had a purity of 90% or higher. The receptor was isolated from a human donor with multiple sclerosis. Sequencing was carried out using CD4+ T cells from PBMCs.

The DNA reads TGCAGCGTTGCTTGGGACAGGGGTTCAATCGGCCAAGAGACCCAGTACTTC. It is translated as CSVAWDRGSIGQETQYF. The V gene is TRBV29-1 and the J gene is TRBJ2-5; the central 10 bases match TRBD1. CDR1 and CDR2 were assigned from the germline V gene as SQVTM and ANQGSEA. Including the terminal cysteine and phenylalanine, the CDR3 comprises 17 residues. This entry keeps only the CDR3 DNA: 51 bases, framed from base 1. V is trimmed back by 4 bases and J by 1 base, and the junction contains 12 bases that no gene match accounts for.